A single sample gave rise to the 24 T cell receptor beta chains below, sequenced in a study of CD8 T cells in ankylosing spondylitis. MiXCR was run by TCRdb on the 5' RACE reads, yielding one entry per CDR3 protein. Of tens of thousands of distinct CDR3 sequences listed, more than 9.5% are singletons. Sequencing was performed on blood, either unsorted or a sorted T cell fraction (not recorded which). Receptor source: a male donor with ankylosing spondylitis or in good health (not recorded which).

The chain carries TRBV7-2 and TRBJ2-1; no clear D gene. The germline gives CDR1 SGHTA, CDR2 FQGNSA. The CDR3 has 15 residues. The ends were cut back, 2 bases at V and 0 bases at J, with 8 bases in the middle. The CDR3 spells CASSLISSSYNEQFF. CDR3 bases: TGTGCCAGCAGCTTAATCAGCAGCTCCTACAATGAGCAGTTCTTC.

Only a few counts were recorded for this clonotype. This may stem from a read error, because a much larger clone lies one nucleotide away. CDR3 bases: TGCAGTGCCCCAGGCTCAGGGGCCGCAGCCCAGTACTTC. Translating gives CSAPGSGAAAQYF. The chain joins TRBV20-1 to TRBJ2-5; D is perhaps TRBD1 (6 bases). Per germline, CDR1 DFQATT and CDR2 SNEGSKA (reference sequence). This CDR3 is 13 amino acids long. V was pared by 6 bases and J by 9 bases, with 20 bases between.

This clonotype was detected many times. The V and J genes are TRBV5-1 and TRBJ1-1, with D hard to call. CDR3 length: 16 residues. Germline V gene data show CDR1 as SGHRS and CDR2 as YFSETQ. Deletions cut 4 bases from V and 1 base from J, with 17 bases between. The DNA of the CDR3 is TGCGCCAGCAGCCCTCAACCCCTCCCGCAGAACACTGAAGCTTTCTTT. As protein: CASSPQPLPQNTEAFF.

This chain links TRBV7-2 with TRBJ2-1, with 10 positions matching TRBD2. CDR1 SGHTA and CDR2 FQGNSA come from the germline V gene. The V and J ends lost 5 bases and 0 bases, in that order; junction bases with no gene match: 4. There are 16 residues in the CDR3. This chain's CDR3 is CASSKTSGNSYNEQFF. CDR3 DNA: TGTGCCAGCAGCAAAACTAGCGGGAACTCCTACAATGAGCAGTTCTTC.

The V and J genes are TRBV12-3 or TRBV12-4 and TRBJ2-3; tentatively, D is TRBD2 (7 bases). The V and J ends lost 5 bases and 2 bases respectively, with 20 bases between them. The CDR3 contains 17 residues. CDR3 DNA: TGTGCCAGCAGTCTAGGTTGGGCGGGGGCCTACACAGATACGCAGTATTTT. Protein: CASSLGWAGAYTDTQYF.

This clonotype was seen repeatedly, ten times or more. The rearrangement joins TRBV29-1 to TRBJ2-2; D is uncertain. V shed 4 bases and J shed 4 bases, with 4 bases lying between them. CDR1 is SQVTM, CDR2 ANQGSEA, per germline. The CDR3 has 11 residues. CDR3 coding DNA: TGCAGCGTTGTAACCACCGGGGAGCTGTTTTTT. It yields the protein CSVVTTGELFF.

The chain couples TRBV5-1 to TRBJ1-6; no reliable D call. The CDR3 runs 13 residues. Germline V CDR1 and CDR2: SGHRS, YFSETQ. Between the trimmed V and J ends, which lost 0 bases and 6 bases, there was a span of 4 bases. The CDR3 nucleotides read TGCGCCAGCAGCTTGGATTCTAATTCACCCCTCCACTTT. It translates to CASSLDSNSPLHF.

The rearrangement uses TRBV7-2 and TRBJ1-2, with TRBD1 matching 9 bases. Trimming took 5 bases from V and 6 from J; bases not matched to a gene: 10. The germline CDR1 and CDR2 sequences are SGHTA and FQGNSA. The CDR3 length is 15 residues. The CDR3 region has the DNA TGTGCCAGCAGCGCGGGACAGGGCACGAGGAATGGCTACACCTTC. Translated: CASSAGQGTRNGYTF.

This clonotype was detected ten times or more. The chain carries TRBV28 and TRBJ2-3; D perhaps matches TRBD1 (5 bases). The V gene lost 7 bases and the J gene lost 0 bases, with 8 bases spanning the gap. CDR1 MDHEN and CDR2 SYDVKM come from the germline V gene. The length of the CDR3 is 13 residues. The CDR3 protein is CASNRGSTDTQYF. CDR3 DNA sequence: TGTGCCAGCAATAGGGGCAGCACAGATACGCAGTATTTT.

On this clonotype: A much larger clone differs from this one at a single base, so this may be a read error. The chain joins TRBV12-3 or TRBV12-4 to TRBJ2-5; possibly TRBD2 for D (6 bases). The CDR3 runs 14 residues. The CDR3 sequence: CTSRQTSFQETQYF. In DNA form, the CDR3 reads TGTACCAGCAGACAGACTAGTTTCCAAGAGACCCAGTACTTC.

In this sample, this clonotype turned up a few times. The rearrangement links TRBV5-6 to TRBJ2-1, with D possibly TRBD1 on 6 matching bases. The germline gives CDR1 SGHDT, CDR2 YYEEEE. The CDR3 sequence is 16 residues long. Trimming took off 0 bases at V and 7 bases at J, with 17 bases between the two ends. For the CDR3, the DNA is TGTGCCAGCAGCTTGGTTGTGGGGGCATTCCGGAATGAGCAGTTCTTC. Translation: CASSLVVGAFRNEQFF.

This clonotype appeared many times. One junction end disagrees with the germline gene, perhaps due to a read error. The chain joins TRBV20-1 to TRBJ2-7; the match to TRBD2 covers 8 bases. Per germline, CDR1 DFQATT and CDR2 SNEGSKA (reference sequence). This CDR3 comprises 15 residues. CDR3: CSAGESGRGAYEQYF. The CDR3 DNA reads as TGCAGTGCTGGAGAATCCGGGCGGGGGGCCTACGAGCAGTACTTC.

This clonotype was found a few times. The rearrangement links TRBV9 to TRBJ2-5; perhaps D is TRBD1 or TRBD2 (5 bases each). The CDR3 extends over 15 amino acids. CDR1 SGDLS and CDR2 YYNGEE come from the germline V gene. V dropped 4 bases and J dropped 2 bases, with 15 bases sitting between them. CDR3 DNA: TGTGCCAGCAGCCGACAGACTACCTTTCAAGAGACCCAGTACTTC. Translated: CASSRQTTFQETQYF.

Points on this clonotype: At one end the junction does not follow the germline gene, possibly because of a read error. The V and J genes are TRBV6-1 and TRBJ2-6; no definite D call. The CDR3 has 20 amino acids. Germline V gene lookup returns CDR1 MNHNS and CDR2 SASEGT. CDR3 nucleotides: TGTACCAGCAGTCCCTTTGCGCCAATCTTAACCCCCTCTGGGGCCAACGTCCTGACTTTC. Its protein is CTSSPFAPILTPSGANVLTF.

This clonotype has ten or more counts. This chain joins TRBV12-3 or TRBV12-4 and TRBJ2-7, with D unclear. The V end was cut by 1 base, the J end by 8 bases, with 9 bases between. The CDR3 covers 12 residues. Here the CDR3 reads CASSLGLTKQYF. CDR3 sequence (DNA): TGTGCCAGCAGTTTAGGGTTAACCAAGCAGTACTTC.

This clonotype came up many times. The chain links TRBV5-1 to TRBJ2-2; possible D gene TRBD2, 5 bases. The CDR3 runs to 15 residues. The germline V gene encodes CDR1 SGHRS and CDR2 YFSETQ. V was trimmed by 5 bases and J by 1 base, leaving 12 bases between them. CDR3 DNA: TGCGCCAGCAGGTCCTACAGCGGGAACACCGGGGAGCTGTTTTTT. Translation: CASRSYSGNTGELFF.

This clonotype is a singleton in its sample. The chain couples TRBV7-9 to TRBJ2-5; a possible D gene is TRBD1 (5 bases). The CDR3 is made up of 14 amino acids. Germline-derived CDR1 and CDR2 are SEHNR and FQNEAQ (reference sequence). Trimming took 0 bases from V and 2 from J, leaving 7 bases between them. The CDR3 here is CASSLAQGQETQYF. CDR3 nucleotides: TGTGCCAGCAGCTTAGCGCAGGGTCAAGAGACCCAGTACTTC.

CDR3 region: CASQQGRHNEQFF. DNA for the CDR3: TGTGCCAGCCAGCAGGGACGGCACAATGAGCAGTTCTTC. The chain is built from TRBV7-2 and TRBJ2-1, with D possibly called TRBD1 or TRBD2 (5 bases each). Trimming left V 8 bases short and J 5 bases short, with 13 bases between. The germline CDR1 and CDR2 sequences are SGHTA and FQGNSA. The CDR3 runs to 13 residues.

This clonotype was recorded at least ten times. The junction departs from germline at one end; a sequencing error may be responsible. V gene TRBV20-1 combines with J gene TRBJ2-3; no reliable D call. CDR3 length equals 13 residues. Germline CDR1 DFQATT, CDR2 SNEGSKA (reference sequence). This chain's CDR3 is CSFGHSYTDTQYF. Written as DNA, the CDR3 is TGTAGTTTCGGCCATTCCTACACAGATACGCAGTATTTT.

The rearrangement joins TRBV5-4 to TRBJ2-5; 10 nucleotides agree with TRBD2. CDR3 size: 15 residues. Looked up from germline, CDR1 is SGHNT and CDR2 is YYREEE (reference sequence). Trimming took 4 bases from V and 1 from J; bases not matched to a gene: 4. The CDR3 is CASSTRTSGQETQYF. CDR3 DNA: TGTGCCAGCAGCACGAGGACTAGCGGCCAAGAGACCCAGTACTTC.

This clonotype was detected many times. DNA of the CDR3: TGCGCCAGCAGCTTGGTTGGGACAACTAATGAAAAACTGTTTTTT. The encoded protein is CASSLVGTTNEKLFF. V and J are TRBV5-1 and TRBJ1-4; no definite D call. Germline values: CDR1 SGHRS, CDR2 YFSETQ. The CDR3 has 15 amino acids. Trimming took 0 bases from V and 0 from J, leaving 6 bases between them.

This clonotype was counted many times. The CDR3 DNA follows: TGCGCCAGCAGCTTTGGGGGCGCAACTGAAGCTTTCTTT. Encoded protein: CASSFGGATEAFF. V is TRBV5-1 and J is TRBJ1-1, with TRBD1 as a possible D gene (6 bases). The CDR3 totals 13 residues. V lost 2 bases and J lost 5, with 10 bases in between. Germline lookup yields CDR1 SGHRS and CDR2 YFSETQ.

This clonotype showed up just a few times. V and J are TRBV3-1 and TRBJ1-5, with TRBD1 identical over 10 bases. The CDR3 extends over 15 amino acids. J gave up 7 bases and V 3 bases, and 6 bases lay outside the gene matches. Germline loops: CDR1 LGHDT, CDR2 YNNKEL (reference sequence). CDR3 DNA: TGTGCCAGCAGCCATTCCGGGACAGGGGCCCAGCCCCAGCATTTT. Encoded protein: CASSHSGTGAQPQHF.

J is TRBJ2-1 and V is TRBV7-2; tentative D call: TRBD1 (6 bases). This CDR3 is 15 amino acids long. Trimming stripped 8 bases from V and 1 base from J, with 15 bases between. Germline loops: CDR1 SGHTA, CDR2 FQGNSA. CDR3 in amino acids: CASAKGTTSYNEQFF. The CDR3 DNA sequence: TGTGCCAGCGCAAAAGGGACAACTTCCTACAATGAGCAGTTCTTC.